The 20 T cell receptor beta chains listed next were all sequenced from one sample in a study of technical replicates of blood from a handful of donors. This table comes from immunoSEQ multiplex PCR, and its TCRdb copy is limited to in-frame clones, with some not included. The profile shows around 83,000 clones, approximately 94% of them singletons. The sequencing sample was made of T cells isolated from PBMCs. These receptors all come from a human donor in good health.

The table lists this clone with a few counts. CDR3 protein: CASSEGTGDQPQHF. CDR3 in DNA: TGCGCCAGCAGCGAAGGGACAGGGGATCAGCCCCAGCATTTT. The chain recombines TRBV5-1 with TRBJ1-5; 10 nucleotides line up with TRBD1. CDR1 is SGHRS, CDR2 YFSETQ, per germline. Trimming at V came to 4 bases and at J to 5 bases, leaving 3 bases not matched to a gene. The CDR3 is made up of 14 amino acids.

The chain joins TRBV4-1 to TRBJ2-7, with 11 bases that match TRBD1. This CDR3 contains 14 residues. Germline CDR1 and CDR2: MGHRA and YSYEKL. V shed 4 bases and J 5 bases; nucleotides not matched to a gene: 4. In nucleotides, the CDR3 is TGCGCCAGCAGCCCAGGACAGGGGGCTAACGAGCAGTACTTC. Translated: CASSPGQGANEQYF.

A word on this clone: The germline gene is not matched at one end of the junction; a read error may be the cause. The chain is built from TRBV11-2 and TRBJ2-1; 8 bases align to TRBD2. From germline, CDR1 is SGHAT and CDR2 FQNNGV. The CDR3 sequence is 17 residues long. The CDR3 sequence is CASSLETGLVAYNEQFF. CDR3 DNA: TGTGCCAGCAGCCTAGAGACGGGACTAGTGGCCTACAATGAGCAGTTCTTC.

This chain links TRBV5-1 with TRBJ2-3, with TRBD2 matching over 11 bases. After removal of 8 bases from V and 0 bases from J, the junction contained 2 bases not matched to a gene. Germline assignment: CDR1 SGHRS and CDR2 YFSETQ. The CDR3 has 14 residues. The DNA for the CDR3 is TGCGCCAGTAGGACTAGCGGGAGCACAGATACGCAGTATTTT. Amino acids: CASRTSGSTDTQYF.

The genes are TRBV19 and TRBJ2-7; 8 bases are a match to TRBD2. The CDR3 runs to 13 residues. Germline V gene lookup returns CDR1 LNHDA and CDR2 SQIVND (reference sequence). The V gene end was trimmed by 8 bases and the J gene end by 7 bases; junction bases not matched to a gene: 10. In DNA, the CDR3 is TGTGCCAGTTCTATACGGGAGGGCTGGGAGCAGTACTTC. Protein product: CASSIREGWEQYF.

This chain uses TRBV6-5 with TRBJ2-1, with 10 bases matching TRBD2. Germline lookup yields CDR1 MNHEY and CDR2 SVGAGI. Trimming cost V 3 bases and J 3 bases; bases outside gene matches: 5. This CDR3 contains 16 residues. The CDR3 here is CASSYSSGSFYNEQFF. The CDR3 DNA sequence: TGTGCCAGCAGTTATTCTAGCGGGAGTTTCTACAATGAGCAGTTCTTC.

Here the CDR3 reads CASSPGQGLYGYTF. CDR3 DNA sequence: TGTGCCAGCAGCCCCGGACAGGGCCTCTATGGCTACACCTTC. The rearrangement links TRBV7-6 to TRBJ1-2; TRBD1 matches 8 bases. The CDR3 loop spans 14 amino acids. Germline values: CDR1 SGHVS, CDR2 FNYEAQ. After removal of 5 bases from V and 4 bases from J, the junction contained 6 bases not matched to a gene.

The chain links TRBV18 to TRBJ1-5; D is perhaps TRBD1 (6 bases). V was shortened by 0 bases and J by 3 bases, with 15 bases between the two germline ends. From germline, CDR1 is KGHSH and CDR2 LQKENI. The CDR3 spans 17 residues. CDR3 sequence (DNA): TGTGCCAGCTCACCACCGAATAGGGGGTCGGTCAATCAGCCCCAGCATTTT. This gives the protein CASSPPNRGSVNQPQHF.

This chain links TRBV28 with TRBJ2-5; possibly TRBD2 for D (5 bases). The CDR3 runs 14 residues. Trimming stripped 10 bases from V and 8 bases from J, with 23 bases between. Germline V lookup: CDR1 MDHEN, CDR2 SYDVKM. The CDR3 DNA reads TGTGCCACCAACGGGATCCTACCGCTGGGAACCCAGTACTTC. Amino acid sequence: CATNGILPLGTQYF.

This sequence joins TRBV2 and TRBJ2-7; D perhaps matches TRBD1 (7 bases). The CDR3 covers 16 residues. Germline CDR1 SNHLY, CDR2 FYNNEI. The germline V and J ends were trimmed by 6 bases and 2 bases, with 20 bases remaining between them. The CDR3, as DNA: TGTGCCAGCAGGGGGTTAGGGCGGGACAGCACCTACGAGCAGTACTTC. It codes for CASRGLGRDSTYEQYF.

The chain joins TRBV5-1 to TRBJ1-2, with D hard to call. Trimming took 0 bases from V and 1 from J, leaving 7 bases between them. Germline loops: CDR1 SGHRS, CDR2 YFSETQ. The CDR3 is 14 residues long. CDR3 sequence: CASSLGHHNYGYTF. The CDR3 bases are TGCGCCAGCAGCTTGGGACACCATAACTATGGCTACACCTTC. Full variable domain (missing parts from reference TRBV5-1 and TRBJ1-2): KAGVTQTPRYLIKTRGQQVTLSCSPISGHRSVSWYQQTPGQGLQFLFEYFSETQRNKGNFPGRFSGRQFSNSRSEMNVSTLELGDSALYLCASSLGHHNYGYTFGSGTRLTVV.

Only a few counts were recorded for this clone. The CDR3: CAIGGLNSYNEQFF. CDR3 bases: TGTGCCATCGGGGGACTTAATTCCTACAATGAGCAGTTCTTC. The chain carries TRBV10-3 and TRBJ2-1; a weak D match, TRBD2 (6 bases). The CDR3 has 14 residues. V was cut by 8 bases and J by 1 base, with 12 bases left in between. CDR1 is ENHRY and CDR2 is SYGVKD in the germline V gene.

The chain is built from TRBV11-1 and TRBJ1-1; possible D gene TRBD1, 5 bases. V dropped 2 bases and J dropped 3 bases, with 13 bases sitting between them. Germline V lookup: CDR1 SGHAT, CDR2 FQDESV (reference sequence). The CDR3 loop spans 15 amino acids. Here the CDR3 DNA reads TGTGCCAGCAGCTTATTCCGCAGGGATGACACTGAAGCTTTCTTT. Residues: CASSLFRRDDTEAFF. Full variable domain (missing parts from reference TRBV11-1 and TRBJ1-1): EAEVAQSPRYKITEKSQAVAFWCDPISGHATLYWYRQILGQGPELLVQFQDESVVDDSQLPKDRFSAERLKGVDSTLKIQPAELGDSAMYLCASSLFRRDDTEAFFGQGTRLTVV.

The chain links TRBV5-6 to TRBJ2-3; 7 nucleotides line up with TRBD2. After removal of 3 bases from V and 6 bases from J, the junction contained 10 bases not matched to a gene. CDR1 is SGHDT, CDR2 YYEEEE, per germline. The CDR3 has 15 amino acids. CDR3 in DNA: TGTGCCAGCAGCTCGCTAGCGGCCGGCGGGGATACGCAGTATTTT. Protein sequence: CASSSLAAGGDTQYF.

The chain has TRBV27 and TRBJ2-7; 7 bases match TRBD2. CDR3 length equals 12 residues. The germline V gene encodes CDR1 MNHEY and CDR2 SMNVEV (reference sequence). V lost 7 bases, J lost 3 bases, and 3 bases stayed unmatched. CDR3 sequence: CASTSGGYEQYF. The CDR3 DNA reads as TGTGCCAGCACCTCGGGAGGCTACGAGCAGTACTTC.

The gene calls are TRBV11-2 and TRBJ2-1; 8 bases are a match to TRBD2. Germline CDR1 and CDR2: SGHAT and FQNNGV. V lost 3 bases to trimming and J lost 2 bases; unmatched junction nucleotides: 12. The CDR3 has 18 residues. The CDR3 is CASSLGTGGDGPYNEQFF. In nucleotides, the CDR3 is TGTGCCAGCAGCTTGGGTACGGGAGGGGACGGACCCTACAATGAGCAGTTCTTC.

The J gene is TRBJ1-2, the V gene TRBV5-6, with 9 bases lining up with TRBD1. V shed 2 bases and J 8 bases; nucleotides not matched to a gene: 7. The CDR3 consists of 14 residues. Germline CDR1 and CDR2: SGHDT and YYEEEE. CDR3 sequence (DNA): TGTGCCAGCAGCTTTGTACAGGGGGCTCGAGGCTACACCTTC. Translation: CASSFVQGARGYTF.

V gene TRBV7-3 combines with J gene TRBJ2-1; 9 nucleotides match TRBD1. V trimming: 9 bases; J trimming: 3 bases; junction bases outside the gene matches: 6. The CDR3 consists of 14 residues. Germline V gene lookup returns CDR1 SGHTA and CDR2 FQGTGA. The CDR3 loop reads CASGPGQGYNEQFF. CDR3 DNA sequence: TGTGCCAGTGGTCCGGGACAGGGCTACAATGAGCAGTTCTTC. Based on the CDR3 plus reference TRBV7-3 and TRBJ2-1, the full variable domain is GAGVSQTPSNKVTEKGKYVELRCDPISGHTALYWYRQSLGQGPEFLIYFQGTGAADDSGLPNDRFFAVRPEGSVSTLKIQRTERGDSAVYLCASGPGQGYNEQFFGPGTRLTVL.

J is TRBJ1-3 and V is TRBV14; no reliable D call. The germline gives CDR1 SGHDN, CDR2 FVKESK. CDR3 length equals 16 residues. Trimming cost V 3 bases and J 4 bases, with 16 bases left between them. The CDR3 DNA reads as TGTGCCAGCAGCCACCTACTGACTCCTGGGGGAAACACCATATATTTT. Its translation: CASSHLLTPGGNTIYF.

In this sample, this clone turned up once. This rearrangement joins TRBV5-4 to TRBJ2-7, with a possible D match to TRBD2 (6 bases). The CDR3 runs to 13 residues. The germline CDR1 and CDR2 sequences are SGHNT and YYREEE (reference sequence). Trimming removed 0 bases at V and 6 bases at J, with 10 bases between. The CDR3 sequence: CASSLDTGGEQYF. The CDR3 nucleotides are TGTGCCAGCAGCTTGGATACCGGGGGCGAGCAGTACTTC. Full variable domain (remainder filled in from reference TRBV5-4 and TRBJ2-7): ETGVTQSPTHLIKTRGQQVTLRCSSQSGHNTVSWYQQALGQGPQFIFQYYREEENGRGNFPPRFSGLQFPNYSSELNVNALELDDSALYLCASSLDTGGEQYFGPGTRLTVT.